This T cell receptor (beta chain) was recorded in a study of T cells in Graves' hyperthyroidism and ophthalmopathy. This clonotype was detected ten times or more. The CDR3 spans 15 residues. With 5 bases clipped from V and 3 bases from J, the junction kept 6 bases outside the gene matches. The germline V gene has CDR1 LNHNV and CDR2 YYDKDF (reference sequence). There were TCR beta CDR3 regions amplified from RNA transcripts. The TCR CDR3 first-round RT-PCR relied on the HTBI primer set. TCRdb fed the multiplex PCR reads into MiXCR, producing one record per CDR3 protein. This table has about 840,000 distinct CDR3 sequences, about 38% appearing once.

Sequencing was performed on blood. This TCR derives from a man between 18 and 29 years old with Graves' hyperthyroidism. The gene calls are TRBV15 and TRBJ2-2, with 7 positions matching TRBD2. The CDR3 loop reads CATSSRTRDTGELFF. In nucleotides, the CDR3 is TGTGCCACCAGCTCGAGGACTAGAGACACCGGGGAGCTGTTTTTT. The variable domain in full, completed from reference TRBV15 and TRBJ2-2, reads DAMVIQNPRYQVTQFGKPVTLSCSQTLNHNVMYWYQQKSSQAPKLLFHYYDKDFNNEADTPDNFQSRRPNTSFCFLDIRSPGLGDTAMYLCATSSRTRDTGELFFGEGSRLTVL.